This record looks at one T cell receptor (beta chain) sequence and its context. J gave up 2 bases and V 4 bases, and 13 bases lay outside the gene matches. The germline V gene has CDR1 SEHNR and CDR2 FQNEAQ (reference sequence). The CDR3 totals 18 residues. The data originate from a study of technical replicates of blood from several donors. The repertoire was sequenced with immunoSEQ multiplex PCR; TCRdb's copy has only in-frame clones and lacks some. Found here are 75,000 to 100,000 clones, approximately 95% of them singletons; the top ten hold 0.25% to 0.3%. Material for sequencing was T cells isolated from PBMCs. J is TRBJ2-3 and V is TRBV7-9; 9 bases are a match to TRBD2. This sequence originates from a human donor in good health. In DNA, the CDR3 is TGTGCCAGCAGCTCGTCCCGGACTAGCGTAGACCCCACAGATACGCAGTATTTT. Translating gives CASSSSRTSVDPTDTQYF.